This T cell receptor (beta chain) was retrieved from a study of blood T cell repertoires in COVID-19. With 1 base removed from V and 5 bases from J, the gap between germline ends came to 11 bases. Germline V gene data show CDR1 as SGHTA and CDR2 as FQGNSA. There are 14 residues in the CDR3. Sequencing was performed with immunoSEQ multiplex PCR; in TCRdb, only in-frame clones are kept and a portion is missing. The sample consists of about 310,000 clones, about 87% of them appearing once. The sequence was collected from a man aged 70 or older with acute or convalescent COVID-19. Material: peripheral blood. The chain is built from TRBV7-2 and TRBJ2-5, with D possibly being TRBD2 (6 bases). CDR3 amino acids: CASSLDWAGETQYF. The CDR3 nucleotides are TGTGCCAGCAGCTTAGATTGGGCGGGGGAGACCCAGTACTTC. The full variable domain, with the rest looked up from reference TRBV7-2 and TRBJ2-5, is GAGVSQSPSNKVTEKGKDVELRCDPISGHTALYWYRQSLGQGLEFLIYFQGNSAPDKSGLPSDRFSAERTGGSVSTLTIQRTQQEDSAVYLCASSLDWAGETQYFGPGTRLLVL.